These 15 T cell receptor beta chains originate from one sample sequenced in a study of blood T cells in healthy people across ages. Next came a second PCR, run for about 7 to 12 cycles, which used a sample-barcoded 5' primer along with a J-beta primer mix. TCRdb reprocessed the 5' RACE reads with MiXCR, giving one entry per CDR3 protein. Here the sample spans over 1,300,000 distinct CDR3 sequences, roughly 64% being singletons. The specimen was blood. Source of these receptors: a man between 18 and 35 years old in good health.

V is TRBV29-1 and J is TRBJ1-2; D ambiguous. V lost 2 bases to trimming and J lost 4 bases, with 11 bases between them. From germline, CDR1 is SQVTM and CDR2 ANQGSEA. The CDR3 has 13 residues. DNA for the CDR3: TGCAGCGTTGAAAGCCTATTCCGCTATGGCTACACCTTC. Protein sequence: CSVESLFRYGYTF.

This chain joins TRBV4-3 and TRBJ2-7; TRBD1 matches 9 bases. Germline assignment: CDR1 LGHNA and CDR2 YSLEER. The CDR3 runs to 14 residues. The J segment lost 7 bases and the V segment lost 4 bases, leaving 8 bases of the junction unmatched. The chain's CDR3 is CASSPNRGQGEQYF. The CDR3 DNA reads TGCGCCAGCAGCCCTAACAGGGGGCAAGGTGAGCAGTACTTC.

V gene TRBV6-6 combines with J gene TRBJ2-7, with a possible D match to TRBD2 (5 bases). V was clipped by 7 bases and J by 7 bases, with 11 bases between them. Germline V gene sequence: CDR1 MNHNY, CDR2 SVGAGI (reference sequence). This CDR3 is built from 11 residues. The CDR3 DNA follows: TGTGCCAGCATTCACGGGGTGGAGCAGTACTTC. The encoded protein is CASIHGVEQYF.

This clonotype was found once. V is TRBV11-2 and J is TRBJ1-2; D is ambiguous. Looked up from germline, CDR1 is SGHAT and CDR2 is FQNNGV. Trimming took off 5 bases at V and 7 bases at J, with 8 bases between the two ends. CDR3 size: 11 residues. The CDR3 sequence is CASSPEVGYTF. For the CDR3, the DNA is TGTGCCAGCAGCCCCGAGGTTGGCTACACCTTC. The whole variable domain, remainder taken from reference TRBV11-2 and TRBJ1-2, is EAGVAQSPRYKIIEKRQSVAFWCNPISGHATLYWYQQILGQGPKLLIQFQNNGVVDDSQLPKDRFSAERLKGVDSTLKIQPAKLEDSAVYLCASSPEVGYTFGSGTRLTVV.

The sample holds one count of this clonotype. This chain links TRBV6-4 with TRBJ1-1, with a weak D call TRBD1 (5 bases). V was pared by 7 bases and J by 1 base, with 10 bases between. Germline V gene sequence: CDR1 MRHNA, CDR2 SNTAGT. The CDR3 length is 13 residues. The DNA of the CDR3 is TGTGCCAGCAAGGGGAGTTCGAACACTGAAGCTTTCTTT. This gives the protein CASKGSSNTEAFF.

This clonotype was found a few times. The gene calls are TRBV29-1 and TRBJ2-1, with unresolved D. V gave up 0 bases and J gave up 7 bases, with 10 bases separating them. Germline values: CDR1 SQVTM, CDR2 ANQGSEA. The CDR3 sequence is 13 residues long. DNA for the CDR3: TGCAGCGTTGAAGATCTTGTGGGGAATGAGCAGTTCTTC. This gives the protein CSVEDLVGNEQFF.

This clonotype was counted only a few times. The chain joins TRBV29-1 to TRBJ1-2, with 7 nucleotides matching TRBD1. Germline CDR1 reads SQVTM; CDR2 reads ANQGSEA. The CDR3 extends over 13 amino acids. The J segment lost 7 bases and the V segment lost 4 bases, leaving 9 bases of the junction unmatched. The CDR3 here is CSVGTTEGAGYTF. CDR3 nucleotides: TGCAGCGTTGGCACAACGGAGGGGGCTGGCTACACCTTC.

The chain carries TRBV28 and TRBJ2-3; D not certain. V gave up 10 bases and J gave up 6 bases, with 11 bases separating them. CDR3 length: 11 residues. CDR1 is MDHEN, CDR2 SYDVKM, per germline. The CDR3 sequence: CATTLADTQYF. CDR3 nucleotide sequence: TGTGCCACGACACTTGCGGATACGCAGTATTTT.

The chain combines TRBV11-3 with TRBJ2-3; 7 nucleotides agree with TRBD1. Germline CDR1 reads SGHNT; CDR2 reads YENEEA. This CDR3 has 14 amino acids. V gave up 5 bases and J gave up 4 bases; unmatched junction bases: 6. CDR3: CASSARQGSDTQYF. CDR3 coding DNA: TGTGCCAGCAGCGCCCGACAGGGATCAGATACGCAGTATTTT. Full variable domain (remainder filled in from reference TRBV11-3 and TRBJ2-3): EAGVVQSPRYKIIEKKQPVAFWCNPISGHNTLYWYLQNLGQGPELLIRYENEEAVDDSQLPKDRFSAERLKGVDSTLKIQPAELGDSAVYLCASSARQGSDTQYFGPGTRLTVL.

The rearrangement joins TRBV25-1 to TRBJ2-5; D unresolved. With 3 bases removed from V and 4 bases from J, the gap between germline ends came to 18 bases. The CDR3 has 16 amino acids. CDR1 and CDR2 (germline): MGHDK, SYGVNS. CDR3 DNA sequence: TGTGCCAGCAGTGACCCTTGGGCAGGCGTCGGAGAGACCCAGTACTTC. It is translated as CASSDPWAGVGETQYF.

V and J are TRBV15 and TRBJ1-5; maybe TRBD1 (6 bases). The germline V gene encodes CDR1 LNHNV and CDR2 YYDKDF (reference sequence). The CDR3 totals 14 residues. V lost 5 bases to trimming and J lost 2 bases, with 10 bases between them. The CDR3 loop is CATSARQGNQPQHF. The CDR3 coding sequence is TGTGCCACCAGCGCCCGACAGGGCAATCAGCCCCAGCATTTT.

The V gene is TRBV16, the J gene TRBJ1-5; 9 nucleotides agree with TRBD1. This CDR3 is built from 15 residues. Per germline, CDR1 KGHSY and CDR2 FQNENV. After removal of 4 bases from V and 5 bases from J, the junction contained 6 bases not matched to a gene. CDR3 DNA sequence: TGTGCCAGCAGCCCAGGACAGGGGAAAGATCAGCCCCAGCATTTT. This codes for CASSPGQGKDQPQHF.

The rearrangement links TRBV7-2 to TRBJ2-7; a weak D match, TRBD1 (5 bases). The germline CDR1 and CDR2 sequences are SGHTA and FQGNSA. V lost 5 bases to trimming and J lost 0 bases, with 17 bases between them. The CDR3 loop spans 16 amino acids. CDR3 bases: TGTGCCAGCAGCACTGAGACAGCTCGGAGCTCCTACGAGCAGTACTTC. Translating it yields CASSTETARSSYEQYF.

V usage is TRBV7-9 and J usage is TRBJ2-4, with D perhaps TRBD2 (6 bases). Per the germline V gene, CDR1 is SEHNR and CDR2 is FQNEAQ (reference sequence). The V and J ends lost 3 bases and 3 bases respectively, with 9 bases between them. The CDR3 sequence is 14 residues long. The CDR3 coding sequence is TGTGCCAGCAGCTTTGGCGGGGACAAAAACATTCAGTACTTC. It yields the protein CASSFGGDKNIQYF. The full variable domain, with the rest looked up from reference TRBV7-9 and TRBJ2-4, is DTGVSQNPRHKITKRGQNVTFRCDPISEHNRLYWYRQTLGQGPEFLTYFQNEAQLEKSRLLSDRFSAERPKGSFSTLEIQRTEQGDSAMYLCASSFGGDKNIQYFGAGTRLSVL.

This chain joins TRBV6-5 and TRBJ2-1; D is ambiguous. Trimming took off 0 bases at V and 9 bases at J, with 9 bases between the two ends. CDR3 length equals 13 residues. Per the germline V gene, CDR1 is MNHEY and CDR2 is SVGAGI. CDR3 bases: TGTGCCAGCAGTTACTCTCCAGCGAGTGAGCAGTTCTTC. Its translation is CASSYSPASEQFF.